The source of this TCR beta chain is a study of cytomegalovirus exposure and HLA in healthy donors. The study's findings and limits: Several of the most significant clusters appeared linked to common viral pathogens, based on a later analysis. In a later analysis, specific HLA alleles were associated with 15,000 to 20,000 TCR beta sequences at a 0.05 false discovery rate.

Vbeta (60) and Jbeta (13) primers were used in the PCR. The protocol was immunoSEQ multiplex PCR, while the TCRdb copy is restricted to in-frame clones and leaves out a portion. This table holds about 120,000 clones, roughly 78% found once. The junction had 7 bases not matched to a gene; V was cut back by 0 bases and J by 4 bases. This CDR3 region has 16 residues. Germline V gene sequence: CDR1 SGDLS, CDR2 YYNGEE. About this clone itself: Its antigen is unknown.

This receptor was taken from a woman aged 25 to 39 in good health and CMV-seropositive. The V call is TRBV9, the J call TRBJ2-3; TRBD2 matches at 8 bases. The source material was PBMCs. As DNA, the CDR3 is TGTGCCAGCAGCGTAGCGGGGGGGAACCTGGCAGATACGCAGTATTTT. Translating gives CASSVAGGNLADTQYF.